This TCR beta chain was retrieved from a study of cytomegalovirus exposure and HLA in healthy donors. Study at large: When fewer than 400 donors were genotyped, around 77% of them were found to fall in the Caucasian-associated ancestry cluster.

Worth noting for this clone: Its antigen is currently unknown.

The CDR3 extends over 14 amino acids. Germline V gene data show CDR1 as LGHNA and CDR2 as YSLEER. Trimming took 1 base from V and 3 from J, leaving 9 bases between them. Study-level points and caveats: Reports credit the classifier with highly specific, highly sensitive diagnosis of cytomegalovirus status. The authors later found TCR association rates varying by HLA locus, with DRB1 most and HLA-C fewest. In a later analysis, specific HLA alleles were associated with some 16,000 TCR beta sequences at a 0.05 false discovery rate.

Use of 60 Vbeta and 13 Jbeta primers characterized the PCR. Here immunoSEQ multiplex PCR was the method, and the copy in TCRdb shows in-frame clones only, minus some. This sample has 120,000 or so clones, with around 75% found just once. The chain has TRBV4-3 and TRBJ1-1; D is unresolved. The source of this sequence is a woman aged 50 to 65 in good health and CMV-seropositive. Material: PBMCs. The chain's CDR3 is CASSQGVPDTEAFF. Written as DNA, the CDR3 is TGCGCCAGCAGCCAAGGAGTACCCGACACTGAAGCTTTCTTT.